The 10 T cell receptor beta chains given below trace back to one sample, sequenced in a study of T cell clonotyping in hematopoietic cell transplantation. Method: immunoSEQ multiplex PCR; TCRdb's copy keeps in-frame clones and lacks some. The repertoire holds some 30,000 clones, with under 97% as singletons. The specimen was peripheral blood mononuclear cells. The receptors derive from a man over 45 in good health. Some clones in this sample may be carry-over from other donors' samples.

V is TRBV19 and J is TRBJ1-2; D might be TRBD1 (5 bases). The CDR3 is 16 amino acids. CDR1 is LNHDA and CDR2 is SQIVND in the germline V gene (reference sequence). Trimming removed 2 bases at V and 6 bases at J, with 19 bases between. This chain's CDR3 is CASSIPTHRTHDGYTF. CDR3 bases: TGTGCCAGTAGTATACCGACTCACAGGACTCACGATGGCTACACCTTC.

This chain joins TRBV6-1 and TRBJ1-1, with TRBD1 as a possible D gene (6 bases). Trimming took off 7 bases at V and 4 bases at J, with 16 bases between the two ends. CDR1 MNHNS and CDR2 SASEGT come from the germline V gene. This CDR3 contains 14 residues. Here the CDR3 reads CASKNRAGSTEAFF. In DNA, the CDR3 is TGTGCCAGCAAAAACAGGGCGGGGAGCACTGAAGCTTTCTTT.

This sequence joins TRBV4-1 and TRBJ1-2, with D hard to call. Germline values: CDR1 MGHRA, CDR2 YSYEKL. The V gene lost 3 bases and the J gene lost 8 bases, with 22 bases spanning the gap. CDR3 size: 16 residues. The CDR3 loop reads CASSHEGKDGPRGYTF. The CDR3 DNA sequence: TGCGCCAGCAGCCACGAAGGGAAGGACGGCCCTAGGGGCTACACCTTC.

This clone was seen only a few times. This chain links TRBV4-2 with TRBJ1-4, with 10 positions matching TRBD1. The V segment lost 0 bases and the J segment 7 bases; nucleotides outside the gene matches: 5. Germline CDR1 LGHNA, CDR2 YNFKEQ. The CDR3 is made up of 16 amino acids. CDR3 loop: CASSQDRTGGVEKLFF. For the CDR3, the DNA is TGTGCCAGCAGCCAAGATAGGACAGGGGGAGTTGAAAAACTGTTTTTT.

The V and J genes are TRBV6-6 and TRBJ1-4, with unresolved D. V was clipped by 6 bases and J by 8 bases, with 7 bases between them. The CDR3 loop spans 11 amino acids. CDR1 and CDR2 (germline): MNHNY, SVGAGI (reference sequence). Here the CDR3 reads CASRGDEKLFF. The CDR3 region has the DNA TGTGCCAGCAGGGGCGACGAAAAACTGTTTTTT.

The rearrangement uses TRBV5-4 and TRBJ2-5; weak D call: TRBD2 (6 bases). Trimming shortened V by 2 bases and J by 1 base, and 15 bases separated the two germline ends. The CDR3 has 16 amino acids. From germline, CDR1 is SGHNT and CDR2 YYREEE (reference sequence). This CDR3 reads CASSFGGRVLQETQYF. The CDR3, as DNA: TGTGCCAGCAGCTTTGGGGGGAGAGTGCTCCAAGAGACCCAGTACTTC.

This chain links TRBV5-1 with TRBJ2-3, with TRBD2 matching 8 bases. V dropped 0 bases and J dropped 4; count of bases not matched to a gene: 7. Germline lookup yields CDR1 SGHRS and CDR2 YFSETQ. This CDR3 is 16 amino acids long. In DNA form, the CDR3 reads TGCGCCAGCAGCTTGGAGGGGACTAGAGGGGCAGATACGCAGTATTTT. Encoded protein: CASSLEGTRGADTQYF.

The J gene is TRBJ1-1, the V gene TRBV19, with D possibly TRBD1 on 6 matching bases. With 4 bases removed from V and 6 bases from J, the gap between germline ends came to 12 bases. The CDR3 has 13 residues. Germline assignment: CDR1 LNHDA and CDR2 SQIVND (reference sequence). CDR3: CASSSRGRAEAFF. The DNA for the CDR3 is TGTGCCAGTAGTAGCAGGGGACGGGCTGAAGCTTTCTTT.

The chain employs TRBV19 and TRBJ2-5; 11 bases map to TRBD1. V lost 6 bases, J lost 4 bases, and 4 bases stayed unmatched. CDR3 length: 14 amino acids. From germline, CDR1 is LNHDA and CDR2 SQIVND (reference sequence). Here the CDR3 reads CASRDRGLGETQYF. For the CDR3, the DNA is TGTGCCAGTAGGGACAGGGGGCTCGGAGAGACCCAGTACTTC.

This chain links TRBV6-5 with TRBJ1-5, with 7 bases lining up with TRBD1. Germline trimming cut 6 bases from V and 0 bases from J; bases unmatched to any gene: 5. Germline lookup yields CDR1 MNHEY and CDR2 SVGAGI. This CDR3 is built from 15 residues. CDR3 loop: CASRETGNSNQPQHF. The CDR3, as DNA: TGTGCCAGCAGGGAGACAGGGAATAGCAATCAGCCCCAGCATTTT.